One sample yielded the 20 T cell receptor beta chains listed below, sequenced in a study of cytomegalovirus exposure and HLA in healthy donors. In the PCR, 60 Vbeta and 13 Jbeta primers were used. The data were produced by immunoSEQ multiplex PCR, yet TCRdb's version contains in-frame clones alone and is incomplete. The table has 100,000 or so clones, 75% to 90% seen once; the top ten hold approximately 3.6%. Sample: PBMCs. The receptor source for this set is a man younger than 45 in good health and CMV-seronegative.

The V and J genes are TRBV28 and TRBJ2-3; D is undetermined. Trimming removed 6 bases at V and 6 bases at J, with 16 bases between. The CDR3 contains 14 residues. Germline assignment: CDR1 MDHEN and CDR2 SYDVKM. The chain's CDR3 is CASSRLYVRDTQYF. The CDR3 DNA reads as TGTGCCAGCAGCCGATTATATGTCCGGGATACGCAGTATTTT. The variable domain in full, completed from reference TRBV28 and TRBJ2-3, reads DVKVTQSSRYLVKRTGEKVFLECVQDMDHENMFWYRQDPGLGLRLIYFSYDVKMKEKGDIPEGYSVSREKKERFSLILESASTNQTSMYLCASSRLYVRDTQYFGPGTRLTVL.

The chain is built from TRBV30 and TRBJ2-3, with D perhaps TRBD1 (6 bases). Germline loops: CDR1 GTSNPN, CDR2 SVGIG (reference sequence). V was cut by 4 bases and J by 2 bases, with 13 bases left in between. This CDR3 is 14 amino acids long. CDR3 bases: TGTGCCTGGAATGCTCAGGGGATCACAGATACGCAGTATTTT. It yields the protein CAWNAQGITDTQYF.

This clone was recorded a few times. J is TRBJ2-3 and V is TRBV30, with TRBD2 matching 8 bases. This CDR3 region has 17 residues. Per germline, CDR1 GTSNPN and CDR2 SVGIG (reference sequence). With V trimmed by 0 bases and J by 4 bases, 12 bases remained unmatched. This CDR3 reads CAWSVLIRGGLSDTQYF. The CDR3 DNA follows: TGTGCCTGGAGTGTACTTATCCGGGGGGGGCTGTCAGATACGCAGTATTTT.

The chain combines TRBV5-6 with TRBJ2-4; 7 positions match TRBD2. The CDR3 length is 16 residues. Germline trimming cut 0 bases from V and 3 bases from J; bases unmatched to any gene: 6. Germline assignment: CDR1 SGHDT and CDR2 YYEEEE. The CDR3 reads CASSLERGGSKNIQYF. The CDR3 DNA sequence: TGTGCCAGCAGCTTGGAGAGGGGAGGGAGCAAAAACATTCAGTACTTC.

The CDR3 region has the DNA TGTGCCTGGAGTGTGGCGGGAGTTAGGTTAGGAGAGCAGTTCTTC. This translates into CAWSVAGVRLGEQFF. The chain uses TRBV30 and TRBJ2-1, with TRBD2 identical over 7 bases. Germline trimming cut 0 bases from V and 10 bases from J; bases unmatched to any gene: 12. Per germline, CDR1 GTSNPN and CDR2 SVGIG (reference sequence). The CDR3 length is 15 residues.

V and J are TRBV5-5 and TRBJ1-3, with D possibly matching TRBD1 (5 bases). The CDR3 length is 15 residues. From germline, CDR1 is SGHKS and CDR2 YYEKEE (reference sequence). V gave up 4 bases and J gave up 2 bases, with 13 bases separating them. Here the CDR3 reads CASSHQGLAGNTIYF. CDR3 nucleotide sequence: TGTGCCAGCAGCCACCAGGGCCTAGCTGGAAACACCATATATTTT.

V usage is TRBV6-6 and J usage is TRBJ2-3, with D possibly TRBD1 on 6 matching bases. Germline CDR1 is MNHNY and CDR2 is SVGAGI (reference sequence). The CDR3 covers 15 residues. Trimming removed 2 bases at V and 5 bases at J, with 14 bases between. The CDR3 sequence: CASSYDMGAQDTQYF. CDR3 in DNA: TGTGCCAGCAGTTACGACATGGGGGCACAAGATACGCAGTATTTT.

The CDR3 region is CASSRQARGTGELFF. CDR3 sequence (DNA): TGTGCCAGCAGCAGACAGGCCAGGGGCACCGGGGAGCTGTTTTTT. The chain employs TRBV7-3 and TRBJ2-2, with D maybe TRBD1 (6 bases). The CDR3 runs to 15 residues. CDR1 is SGHTA and CDR2 is FQGTGA in the germline V gene. V was shortened by 5 bases and J by 4 bases, with 14 bases between the two germline ends. The complete variable domain, with remaining parts taken from reference TRBV7-3 and TRBJ2-2, reads GAGVSQTPSNKVTEKGKYVELRCDPISGHTALYWYRQSLGQGPEFLIYFQGTGAADDSGLPNDRFFAVRPEGSVSTLKIQRTERGDSAVYLCASSRQARGTGELFFGEGSRLTVL.

The J gene is TRBJ2-6, the V gene TRBV10-2; 10 bases fit TRBD1. The V gene end was trimmed by 6 bases and the J gene end by 1 base; junction bases not matched to a gene: 15. Germline V CDR1 and CDR2: WSHSY, SAAADI. The CDR3 covers 20 residues. This CDR3 reads CASSRPTKGQGFSGANVLTF. For the CDR3, the DNA is TGCGCCAGCAGCCGGCCTACGAAGGGACAGGGGTTTTCTGGGGCCAACGTCCTGACTTTC.

The J gene is TRBJ1-6, the V gene TRBV30; D call uncertain. The CDR3 totals 15 residues. Trimming took 4 bases from V and 0 from J, leaving 10 bases between them. Germline CDR1 is GTSNPN and CDR2 is SVGIG (reference sequence). CDR3 in amino acids: CAWMTGSSYNSPLHF. CDR3 in DNA: TGTGCCTGGATGACCGGGAGCTCCTATAATTCACCCCTCCACTTT.

The gene calls are TRBV27 and TRBJ1-1; 9 bases are shared with TRBD1. The CDR3 consists of 13 residues. Per germline, CDR1 MNHEY and CDR2 SMNVEV (reference sequence). J was trimmed by 7 bases and V by 6 bases; bases with no gene match: 6. CDR3 DNA sequence: TGTGCCAGCAGGCGGACAGGGGTGGTTGAAGCTTTCTTT. Its translation is CASRRTGVVEAFF.

The rearrangement joins TRBV6-4 to TRBJ2-1; the match to TRBD2 covers 10 bases. After removal of 3 bases from V and 6 bases from J, the junction contained 8 bases not matched to a gene. CDR1 is MRHNA, CDR2 SNTAGT, per germline. The CDR3 runs 16 residues. The CDR3 sequence is CASSESVAGGINEQFF. The CDR3 coding sequence is TGTGCCAGCAGTGAAAGCGTAGCGGGGGGTATCAATGAGCAGTTCTTC.

The V call is TRBV29-1, the J call TRBJ2-7; D may be TRBD2 (6 bases). V shed 7 bases and J shed 0 bases, with 13 bases lying between them. The germline CDR1 and CDR2 sequences are SQVTM and ANQGSEA. The CDR3 spans 13 residues. CDR3 protein: CSGTTGGSYEQYF. In DNA, the CDR3 is TGCAGCGGGACCACCGGGGGCTCCTACGAGCAGTACTTC.

V gene TRBV28 combines with J gene TRBJ2-7, with 14 positions matching TRBD2. J gave up 2 bases and V 5 bases, and 2 bases lay outside the gene matches. This CDR3 spans 15 amino acids. Per the germline V gene, CDR1 is MDHEN and CDR2 is SYDVKM. In DNA, the CDR3 is TGTGCCAGCAGTCTGACTAGCGGGAGGGCCTACGAGCAGTACTTC. Protein: CASSLTSGRAYEQYF.

This chain uses TRBV6-4 with TRBJ2-3, with 9 bases identical to TRBD2. Germline-derived CDR1 and CDR2 are MRHNA and SNTAGT. The CDR3 length is 16 residues. The junction had 6 bases not matched to a gene; V was cut back by 3 bases and J by 2 bases. CDR3 in DNA: TGTGCCAGCAGTGAAGGAGCGGGGGGCAACACAGATACGCAGTATTTT. Its translation is CASSEGAGGNTDTQYF.

This clone was counted a few times. The CDR3 region is CASSADRGPSGELFF. For the CDR3, the DNA is TGTGCCAGCAGCGCGGACAGGGGGCCCTCCGGGGAGCTGTTTTTT. The rearrangement uses TRBV9 and TRBJ2-2; 11 bases map to TRBD1. The CDR3 has 15 residues. J gave up 6 bases and V 3 bases, and 4 bases lay outside the gene matches. Germline CDR1 reads SGDLS; CDR2 reads YYNGEE.

On this clone itself: A junction end diverges from the germline sequence, so it may reflect a read error. The rearrangement uses TRBV5-1 and TRBJ2-1; maybe TRBD2 (5 bases). Germline-derived CDR1 and CDR2 are SGHRS and YFSETQ. The CDR3 length is 14 residues. CDR3 in DNA: TGCGCCAGCAGCTTGAGCGGCTCCAACAATGAGCAGTTCTTC. Translated, it gives CASSLSGSNNEQFF.

The V gene is TRBV30, the J gene TRBJ1-3; tentatively, D is TRBD1 (5 bases). The CDR3 loop spans 14 amino acids. The V gene lost 2 bases and the J gene lost 0 bases, with 8 bases spanning the gap. Per germline, CDR1 GTSNPN and CDR2 SVGIG (reference sequence). The CDR3 is CAWSPDSSGNTIYF. In DNA form, the CDR3 reads TGTGCCTGGAGTCCCGACAGCTCTGGAAACACCATATATTTT.

The genes are TRBV30 and TRBJ2-5; D remains unclear. Germline V gene lookup returns CDR1 GTSNPN and CDR2 SVGIG (reference sequence). The ends were cut back, 2 bases at V and 2 bases at J, with 3 bases in the middle. This CDR3 is built from 11 residues. For the CDR3, the DNA is TGTGCCTGGAGTTTACAAGAGACCCAGTACTTC. Its protein is CAWSLQETQYF.

The rearrangement joins TRBV11-3 to TRBJ2-3; tentatively, D is TRBD2 (6 bases). Germline CDR1 reads SGHNT; CDR2 reads YENEEA. The CDR3 is made up of 15 amino acids. Trimming shortened V by 5 bases and J by 0 bases, and 12 bases separated the two germline ends. CDR3: CASSPGEGSTDTQYF. The CDR3 bases are TGTGCCAGCAGCCCGGGAGAAGGCAGCACAGATACGCAGTATTTT.